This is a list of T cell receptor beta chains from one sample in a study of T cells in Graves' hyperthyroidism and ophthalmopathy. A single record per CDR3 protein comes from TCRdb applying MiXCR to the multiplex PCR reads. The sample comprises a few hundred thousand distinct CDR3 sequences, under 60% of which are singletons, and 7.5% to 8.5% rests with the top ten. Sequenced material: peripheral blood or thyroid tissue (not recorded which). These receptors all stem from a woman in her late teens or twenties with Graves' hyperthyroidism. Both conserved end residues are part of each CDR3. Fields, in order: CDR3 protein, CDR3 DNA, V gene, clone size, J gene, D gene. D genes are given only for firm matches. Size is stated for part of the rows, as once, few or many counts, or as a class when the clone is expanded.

CDR3: CASLASGGGVASTDTQYF; DNA: TGTGCCAGCTTGGCATCCGGGGGAGGGGTAGCTAGCACAGATACGCAGTATTTT; V: TRBV7-2; size: .; J: TRBJ2-3; D: TRBD2
CDR3: CASSTLGSGKVAGELFF; DNA: TGTGCCAGCAGCACCTTGGGTAGCGGGAAGGTCGCCGGGGAGCTGTTTTTT; V: TRBV9; size: many; J: TRBJ2-2; D: TRBD2
CDR3: CASRRTSVSYEQYF; DNA: TGTGCCAGCAGACGGACTAGCGTCTCCTACGAGCAGTACTTC; V: TRBV12-3/TRBV12-4; size: .; J: TRBJ2-7; D: TRBD2
CDR3: CASSQERQPLRDTQYF; DNA: TGTGCCAGCAGCCAAGAGCGACAGCCACTTAGAGATACGCAGTATTTT; V: TRBV7-2; size: .; J: TRBJ2-3; D: .
CDR3: CASSLEVRVQETQYF; DNA: TGTGCCAGCAGCTTAGAGGTTAGGGTTCAGGAGACCCAGTACTTC; V: TRBV7-8; size: many; J: TRBJ2-5; D: .
CDR3: CSVESGITEAFF; DNA: TGCAGCGTTGAGTCCGGGATTACTGAAGCTTTCTTT; V: TRBV29-1; size: many; J: TRBJ1-1; D: .
CDR3: CASSQVQFATNEKLFF; DNA: TGCGCCAGCAGCCAAGTTCAATTTGCAACTAATGAAAAACTGTTTTTT; V: TRBV4-3; size: .; J: TRBJ1-4; D: .
CDR3: CASSDIRQSSGNTIYF; DNA: TGTGCCAGCAGTGATATCAGGCAGAGCTCTGGAAACACCATATATTTT; V: TRBV6-1; size: many; J: TRBJ1-3; D: .
CDR3: CASSLAAISSGNTIYF; DNA: TGTGCCAGCAGCTTGGCCGCGATTAGCTCTGGAAACACCATATATTTT; V: TRBV5-4; size: few; J: TRBJ1-3; D: .
CDR3: CASSQGQGLTEAFF; DNA: TGTGCCAGCAGCCAAGGACAGGGGTTGACTGAAGCTTTCTTT; V: TRBV4-2; size: many; J: TRBJ1-1; D: TRBD1
CDR3: CASSLGLGFSYEQYF; DNA: TGTGCCAGCAGCTTAGGGTTGGGCTTCTCCTACGAGCAGTACTTC; V: TRBV7-2; size: many; J: TRBJ2-7; D: .
CDR3: CARNKPYFSGTYGYTF; DNA: TGTGCCAGGAACAAACCCTATTTCTCAGGGACCTATGGCTACACCTTC; V: TRBV25-1; size: .; J: TRBJ1-2; D: .
CDR3: CASSYGDYGELFF; DNA: TGTGCCAGCAGTTACGGGGATTACGGGGAGCTGTTTTTT; V: TRBV6-5; size: few; J: TRBJ2-2; D: .
CDR3: CASSYSASGTVGELFF; DNA: TGTGCCAGCAGTTACTCGGCTAGCGGGACAGTCGGGGAGCTGTTTTTT; V: TRBV6-6; size: .; J: TRBJ2-2; D: TRBD2
CDR3: CASSEAGGGGGGYTF; DNA: TGTGCCAGCAGTGAAGCTGGAGGGGGCGGTGGTGGCTACACCTTC; V: TRBV6-1; size: many; J: TRBJ1-2; D: TRBD1
CDR3: CASSFAGLGFEQFF; DNA: TGTGCCAGCAGTTTCGCGGGATTGGGGTTTGAGCAGTTCTTC; V: TRBV12-3/TRBV12-4; size: .; J: TRBJ2-1; D: .
CDR3: CASSRGQGEIDYGYTF; DNA: TGCGCCAGCAGCAGAGGACAGGGGGAGATCGACTATGGCTACACCTTC; V: TRBV5-1; size: .; J: TRBJ1-2; D: TRBD1
CDR3: CAGGGAAYNSPLHF; DNA: TGTGCCGGAGGTGGGGCAGCATACAATTCACCCCTCCACTTT; V: TRBV30; size: .; J: TRBJ1-6; D: .
CDR3: CSVEGGVSTEAFF; DNA: TGCAGCGTTGAAGGCGGCGTGTCCACTGAAGCTTTCTTT; V: TRBV29-1; size: .; J: TRBJ1-1; D: .
CDR3: CASSNIPTGLNTEAFF; DNA: TGTGCCAGCAGTAACATCCCGACAGGTTTGAACACTGAAGCTTTCTTT; V: TRBV27; size: few; J: TRBJ1-1; D: .
CDR3: CSVRAGNTGKLFF; DNA: TGCAGCGTTAGGGCAGGGAACACCGGGAAGCTGTTTTTT; V: TRBV29-1; size: .; J: TRBJ2-2; D: .
CDR3: CSVRGPGGTEAFF; DNA: TGCAGTGTTAGAGGGCCCGGAGGGACTGAAGCTTTCTTT; V: TRBV20-1; size: many; J: TRBJ1-1; D: .